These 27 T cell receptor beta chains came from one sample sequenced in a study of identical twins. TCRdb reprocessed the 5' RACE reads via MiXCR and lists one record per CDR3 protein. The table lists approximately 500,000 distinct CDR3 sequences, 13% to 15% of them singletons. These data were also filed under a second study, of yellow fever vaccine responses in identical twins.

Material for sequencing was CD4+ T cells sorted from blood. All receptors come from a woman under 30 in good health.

As DNA, the CDR3 is TGTGCCAGCTCATATTTGAGGGCAGGCGATGAGCAGTTCTTC. The encoded protein is CASSYLRAGDEQFF. The chain is built from TRBV18 and TRBJ2-1; D might be TRBD2 (5 bases). Trimming stripped 5 bases from V and 8 bases from J, with 16 bases between. The CDR3 has 14 residues. Germline V gene lookup returns CDR1 KGHSH and CDR2 LQKENI.

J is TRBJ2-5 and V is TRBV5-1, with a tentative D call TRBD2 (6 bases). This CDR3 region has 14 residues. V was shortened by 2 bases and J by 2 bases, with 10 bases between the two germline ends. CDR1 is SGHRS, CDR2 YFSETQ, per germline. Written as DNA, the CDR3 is TGCGCCAGCAGCTTATTCGGGGGTCAAGAGACCCAGTACTTC. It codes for CASSLFGGQETQYF.

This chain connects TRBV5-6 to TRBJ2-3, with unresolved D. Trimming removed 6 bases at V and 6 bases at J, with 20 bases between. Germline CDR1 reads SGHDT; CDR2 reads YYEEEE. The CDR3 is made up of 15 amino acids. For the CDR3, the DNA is TGTGCCAGCACTTCCCTCGGGCGGATCGCGGATACGCAGTATTTT. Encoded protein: CASTSLGRIADTQYF.

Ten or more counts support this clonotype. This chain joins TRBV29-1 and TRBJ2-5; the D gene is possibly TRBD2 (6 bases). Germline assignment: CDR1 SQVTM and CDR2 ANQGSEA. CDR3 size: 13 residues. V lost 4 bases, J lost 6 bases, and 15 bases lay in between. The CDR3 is CSVVGGWLKTQYF. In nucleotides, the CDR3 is TGCAGCGTTGTTGGAGGGTGGTTGAAGACCCAGTACTTC.

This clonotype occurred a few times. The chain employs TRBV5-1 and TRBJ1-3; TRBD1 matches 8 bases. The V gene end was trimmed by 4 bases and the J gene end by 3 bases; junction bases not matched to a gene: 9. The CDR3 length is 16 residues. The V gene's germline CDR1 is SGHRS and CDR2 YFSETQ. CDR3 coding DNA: TGCGCCAGCAGCCCGGCAAGAGACAGGGGTGGAAACACCATATATTTT. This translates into CASSPARDRGGNTIYF.

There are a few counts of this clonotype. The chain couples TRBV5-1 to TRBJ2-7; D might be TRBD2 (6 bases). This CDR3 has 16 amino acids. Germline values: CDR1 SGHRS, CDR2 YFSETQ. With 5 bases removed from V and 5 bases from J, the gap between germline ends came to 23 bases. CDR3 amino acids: CASRPGGAKPEDEQYF. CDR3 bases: TGCGCCAGCAGACCGGGCGGGGCCAAGCCCGAAGACGAGCAGTACTTC. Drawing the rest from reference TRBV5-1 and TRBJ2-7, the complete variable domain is KAGVTQTPRYLIKTRGQQVTLSCSPISGHRSVSWYQQTPGQGLQFLFEYFSETQRNKGNFPGRFSGRQFSNSRSEMNVSTLELGDSALYLCASRPGGAKPEDEQYFGPGTRLTVT.

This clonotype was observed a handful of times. Here the CDR3 reads CATSARNRGLYTDTQYF. Here the CDR3 DNA reads TGTGCCACCAGTGCCCGTAACAGGGGTCTCTACACAGATACGCAGTATTTT. V gene TRBV24-1 combines with J gene TRBJ2-3, with TRBD1 matching 7 bases. V shed 5 bases, J shed 2 bases, and the junction held 12 bases outside the gene matches. Germline assignment: CDR1 KGHDR and CDR2 SFDVKD. There are 17 residues in the CDR3.

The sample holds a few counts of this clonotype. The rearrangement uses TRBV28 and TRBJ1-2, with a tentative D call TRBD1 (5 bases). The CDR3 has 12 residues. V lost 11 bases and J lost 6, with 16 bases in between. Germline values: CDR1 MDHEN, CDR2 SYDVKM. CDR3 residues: CALTGGKNGYTF. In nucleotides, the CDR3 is TGTGCCCTGACGGGGGGTAAGAATGGCTACACCTTC.

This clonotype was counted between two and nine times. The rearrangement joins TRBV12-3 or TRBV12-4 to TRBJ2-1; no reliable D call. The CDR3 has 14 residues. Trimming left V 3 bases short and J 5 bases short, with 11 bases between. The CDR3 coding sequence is TGTGCCAGCAGTTTCCGGGCCATCAACAATGAGCAGTTCTTC. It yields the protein CASSFRAINNEQFF.

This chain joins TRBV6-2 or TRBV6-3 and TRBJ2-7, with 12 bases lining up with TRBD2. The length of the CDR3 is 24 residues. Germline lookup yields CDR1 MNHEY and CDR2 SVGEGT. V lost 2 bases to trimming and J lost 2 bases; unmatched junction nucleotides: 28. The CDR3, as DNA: TGTGCCAGCAGTTACGGCACAAAAGGATACCAACTAGCGGGAGGCCCACCATCCGCCTACGAGCAGTACTTC. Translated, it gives CASSYGTKGYQLAGGPPSAYEQYF.

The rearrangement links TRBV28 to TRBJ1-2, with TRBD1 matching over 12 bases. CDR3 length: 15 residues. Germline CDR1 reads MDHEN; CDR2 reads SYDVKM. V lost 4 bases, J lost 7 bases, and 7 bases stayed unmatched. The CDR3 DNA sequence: TGTGCCAGCAGTTACGCCCGGGACAGGGGGCCTGGCTACACCTTC. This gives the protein CASSYARDRGPGYTF.

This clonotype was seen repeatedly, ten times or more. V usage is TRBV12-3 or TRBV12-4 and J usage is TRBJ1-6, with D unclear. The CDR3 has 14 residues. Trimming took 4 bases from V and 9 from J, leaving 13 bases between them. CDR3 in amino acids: CASSSRTGGSPLHF. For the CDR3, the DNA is TGTGCCAGCAGTTCCCGGACCGGTGGTTCACCCCTCCACTTT.

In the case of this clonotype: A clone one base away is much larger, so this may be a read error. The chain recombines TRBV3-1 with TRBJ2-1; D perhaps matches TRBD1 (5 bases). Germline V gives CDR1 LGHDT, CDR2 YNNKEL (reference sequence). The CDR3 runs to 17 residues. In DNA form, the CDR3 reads TGTGCCAGCAGCCAACCCCGGACACGAAAGACCTACAATGGGCAGTTCTTC. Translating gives CASSQPRTRKTYNGQFF.

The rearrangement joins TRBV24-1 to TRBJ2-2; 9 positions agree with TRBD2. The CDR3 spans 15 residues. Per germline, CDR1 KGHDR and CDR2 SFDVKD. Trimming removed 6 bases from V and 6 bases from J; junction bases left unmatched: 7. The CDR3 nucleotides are TGTGCCACCAGTCATAGCGGGGGAGGCGCCGGGGAGCTGTTTTTT. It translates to CATSHSGGGAGELFF.

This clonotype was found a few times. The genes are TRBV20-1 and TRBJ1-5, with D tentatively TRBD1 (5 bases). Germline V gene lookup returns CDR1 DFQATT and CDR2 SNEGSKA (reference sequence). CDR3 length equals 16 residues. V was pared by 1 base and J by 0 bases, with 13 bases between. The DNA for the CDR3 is TGCAGTGCTAGAGCTTGGGGGAGGCTTAGCAATCAGCCCCAGCATTTT. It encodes CSARAWGRLSNQPQHF.

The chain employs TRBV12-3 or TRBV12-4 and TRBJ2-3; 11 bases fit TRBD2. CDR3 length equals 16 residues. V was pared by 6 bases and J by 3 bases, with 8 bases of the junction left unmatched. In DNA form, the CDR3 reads TGTGCCAGCAGCCTGACTAGCGGGGTGGGAACAGATACGCAGTATTTT. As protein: CASSLTSGVGTDTQYF.

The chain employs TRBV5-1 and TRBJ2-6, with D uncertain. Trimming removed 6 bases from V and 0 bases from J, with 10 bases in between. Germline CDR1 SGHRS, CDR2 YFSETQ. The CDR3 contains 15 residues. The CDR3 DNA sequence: TGCGCCAGCAACGACGGGCACTCTGGGGCCAACGTCCTGACTTTC. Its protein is CASNDGHSGANVLTF. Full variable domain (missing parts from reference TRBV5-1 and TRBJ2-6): KAGVTQTPRYLIKTRGQQVTLSCSPISGHRSVSWYQQTPGQGLQFLFEYFSETQRNKGNFPGRFSGRQFSNSRSEMNVSTLELGDSALYLCASNDGHSGANVLTFGAGSRLTVL.

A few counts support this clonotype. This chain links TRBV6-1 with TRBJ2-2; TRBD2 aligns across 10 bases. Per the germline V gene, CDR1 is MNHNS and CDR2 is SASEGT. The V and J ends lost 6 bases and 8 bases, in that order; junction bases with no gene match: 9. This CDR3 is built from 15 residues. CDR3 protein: CASRRLAGPGGELFF. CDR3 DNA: TGTGCCAGCAGGCGACTAGCGGGCCCGGGGGGGGAGCTGTTTTTT.

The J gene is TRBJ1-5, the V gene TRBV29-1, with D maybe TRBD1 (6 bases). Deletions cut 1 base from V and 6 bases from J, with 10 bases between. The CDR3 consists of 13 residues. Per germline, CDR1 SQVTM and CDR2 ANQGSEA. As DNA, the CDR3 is TGCAGCGTTGAAGTACAGGGCGGTCAGCCCCAGCATTTT. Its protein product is CSVEVQGGQPQHF.

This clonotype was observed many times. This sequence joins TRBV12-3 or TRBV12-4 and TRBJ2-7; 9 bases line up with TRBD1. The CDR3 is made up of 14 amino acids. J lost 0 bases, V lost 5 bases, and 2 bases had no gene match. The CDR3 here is CASSPDRGSYEQYV. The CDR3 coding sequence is TGTGCCAGCAGTCCGGACAGGGGCTCCTACGAGCAGTACGTC.

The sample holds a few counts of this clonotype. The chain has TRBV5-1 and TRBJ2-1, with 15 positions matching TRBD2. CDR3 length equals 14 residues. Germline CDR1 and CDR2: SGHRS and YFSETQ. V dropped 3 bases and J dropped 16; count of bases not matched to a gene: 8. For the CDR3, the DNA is TGCGCCAGCAGCTCCGGGACTAGCGGGAGGACCCGCTTCTTC. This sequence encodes CASSSGTSGRTRFF.

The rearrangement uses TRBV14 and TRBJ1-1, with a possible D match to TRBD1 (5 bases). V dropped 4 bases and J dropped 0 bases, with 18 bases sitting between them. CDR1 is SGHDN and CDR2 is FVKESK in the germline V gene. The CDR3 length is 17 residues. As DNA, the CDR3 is TGTGCCAGCAGCCTCCTGGGTAGGGGCAACATGAACACTGAAGCTTTCTTT. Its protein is CASSLLGRGNMNTEAFF.

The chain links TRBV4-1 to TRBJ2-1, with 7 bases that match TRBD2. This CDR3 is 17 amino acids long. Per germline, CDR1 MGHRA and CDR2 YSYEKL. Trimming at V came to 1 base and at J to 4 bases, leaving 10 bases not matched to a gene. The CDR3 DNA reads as TGCGCCAGCAGCCAAGGGCTAAAGCGGGGCCTTTACAATGAGCAGTTCTTC. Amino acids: CASSQGLKRGLYNEQFF.

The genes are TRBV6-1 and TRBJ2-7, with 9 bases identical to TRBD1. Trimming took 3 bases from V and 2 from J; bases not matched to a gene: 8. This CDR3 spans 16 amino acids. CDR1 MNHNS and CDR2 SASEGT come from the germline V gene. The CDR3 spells CASSDSPGQGPYEQYV. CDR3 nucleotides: TGTGCCAGCAGTGATAGTCCGGGACAGGGCCCCTACGAGCAGTACGTC.

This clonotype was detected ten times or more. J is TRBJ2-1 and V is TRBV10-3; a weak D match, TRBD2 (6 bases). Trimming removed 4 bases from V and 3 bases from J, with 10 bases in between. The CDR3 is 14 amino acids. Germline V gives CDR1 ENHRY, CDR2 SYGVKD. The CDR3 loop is CAISGPGLYNEQFF. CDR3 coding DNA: TGTGCCATCAGTGGCCCGGGACTCTACAATGAGCAGTTCTTC.

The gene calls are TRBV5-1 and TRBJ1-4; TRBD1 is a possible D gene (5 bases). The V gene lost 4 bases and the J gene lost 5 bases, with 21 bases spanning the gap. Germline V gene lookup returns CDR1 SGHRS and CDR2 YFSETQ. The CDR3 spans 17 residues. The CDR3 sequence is CASSPQGSPAQNEKLFF. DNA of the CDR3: TGCGCCAGCAGCCCCCAGGGTTCACCCGCTCAAAATGAAAAACTGTTTTTT.

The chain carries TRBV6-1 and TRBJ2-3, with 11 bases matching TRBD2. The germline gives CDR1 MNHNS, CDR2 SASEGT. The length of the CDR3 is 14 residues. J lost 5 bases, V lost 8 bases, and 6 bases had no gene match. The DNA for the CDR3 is TGTGCCAGCGAACTAGCGGGAGTGGGAGATACGCAGTATTTT. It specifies CASELAGVGDTQYF.